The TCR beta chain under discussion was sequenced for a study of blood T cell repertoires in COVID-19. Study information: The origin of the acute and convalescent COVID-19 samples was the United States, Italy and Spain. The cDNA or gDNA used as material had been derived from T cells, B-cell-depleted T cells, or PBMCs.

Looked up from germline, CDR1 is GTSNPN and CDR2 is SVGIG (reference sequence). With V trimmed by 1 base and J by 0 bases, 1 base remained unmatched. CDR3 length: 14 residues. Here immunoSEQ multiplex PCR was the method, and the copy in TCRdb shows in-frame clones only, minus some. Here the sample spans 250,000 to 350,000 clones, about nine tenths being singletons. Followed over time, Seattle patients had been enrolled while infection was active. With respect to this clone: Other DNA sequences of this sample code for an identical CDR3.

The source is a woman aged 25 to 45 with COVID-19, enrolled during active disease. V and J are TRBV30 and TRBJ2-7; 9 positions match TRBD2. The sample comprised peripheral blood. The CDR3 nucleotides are TGTGCCTGGAGTGAACTAGCGGGCTCCTACGAGCAGTACTTC. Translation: CAWSELAGSYEQYF.